The 30 T cell receptor beta chains reported below all come from one sample, sequenced in a study of CD8 T cells in ankylosing spondylitis. TCRdb reprocessed the 5' RACE reads with MiXCR, giving one entry per CDR3 protein. Counted here are about 400,000 distinct CDR3 sequences, around 20% occurring once; the ten biggest clones make up over 10%. The sample consisted of blood, either unsorted or a sorted T cell fraction (not recorded which). These receptors originate from a male donor with ankylosing spondylitis or in good health (not recorded which).

In its sample, this clonotype was seen a few times. This chain uses TRBV5-6 with TRBJ2-1; weak D call: TRBD2 (5 bases). This CDR3 comprises 17 residues. The V end was cut by 4 bases, the J end by 0 bases, with 17 bases between. Germline V CDR1 and CDR2: SGHDT, YYEEEE. The CDR3 DNA is TGTGCCAGCAGCGCCGGAGGAGGAAACCCCTCCTACAATGAGCAGTTCTTC. Its protein product is CASSAGGGNPSYNEQFF.

CDR3 coding DNA: TGTGCCAGCAGCTTAGTTGGCGGGGGGCCTTCCGGGGAGCTGTTTTTT. As protein: CASSLVGGGPSGELFF. The chain employs TRBV7-8 and TRBJ2-2, with 8 bases that match TRBD2. Germline CDR1 is SGHVS and CDR2 is FQNEAQ. Trimming cost V 1 base and J 6 bases; bases outside gene matches: 7. This CDR3 is built from 16 residues.

This clonotype was picked up a small number of times. This sequence joins TRBV12-3 or TRBV12-4 and TRBJ2-4, with D maybe TRBD2 (7 bases). The CDR3 sequence is 12 residues long. Between the trimmed V and J ends, which lost 10 bases and 5 bases, there was a span of 12 bases. The CDR3, as DNA: TGTGCCACCCGGGGGGCGCAAAACATTCAGTACTTC. Protein product: CATRGAQNIQYF.

A few counts support this clonotype. The chain recombines TRBV3-1 with TRBJ2-3; possibly TRBD1 for D (6 bases). Germline-derived CDR1 and CDR2 are LGHDT and YNNKEL (reference sequence). The CDR3 spans 15 residues. Trimming left V 6 bases short and J 4 bases short, with 17 bases between. CDR3 DNA sequence: TGTGCCAGCAGTCCTCGGGACACGCAACCAGATACGCAGTATTTT. This gives the protein CASSPRDTQPDTQYF.

This chain connects TRBV5-1 to TRBJ2-7, with 8 positions matching TRBD1. Per germline, CDR1 SGHRS and CDR2 YFSETQ. V shed 2 bases, J shed 6 bases, and the junction held 13 bases outside the gene matches. The CDR3 covers 16 residues. The CDR3 reads CASSFPQTGVSPEQYF. The CDR3 region has the DNA TGCGCCAGCAGCTTTCCCCAGACAGGGGTCTCCCCCGAGCAGTACTTC.

The V call is TRBV7-8, the J call TRBJ2-3, with TRBD2 matching 11 bases. Germline trimming cut 3 bases from V and 2 bases from J; bases unmatched to any gene: 13. The CDR3 is made up of 19 amino acids. The germline CDR1 and CDR2 sequences are SGHVS and FQNEAQ. The CDR3 bases are TGTGCCAGCAGCTTCCGGCTAGCGGGGGGCCCTCCTCACACAGATACGCAGTATTTT. Translation: CASSFRLAGGPPHTDTQYF.

This clonotype was detected a few times. The rearrangement links TRBV6-1 to TRBJ2-7; 8 bases align to TRBD1. Losses at the gene ends were 2 bases for V and 1 base for J; bases not matched to a gene: 1. This CDR3 is built from 14 residues. The germline CDR1 and CDR2 sequences are MNHNS and SASEGT. The CDR3 nucleotides read TGTGCCAGCAGTGAATGGACAGGGTCCTACGAGCAGTACTTC. This encodes CASSEWTGSYEQYF.

This clonotype was seen repeatedly, ten times or more. This sequence joins TRBV12-3 or TRBV12-4 and TRBJ2-7, with 11 nucleotides matching TRBD1. With 5 bases clipped from V and 5 bases from J, the junction kept 8 bases outside the gene matches. This CDR3 comprises 15 residues. CDR3 sequence reads: CASSPGTGGRNEQYF. CDR3 in DNA: TGTGCCAGCAGTCCTGGGACAGGGGGAAGGAACGAGCAGTACTTC.

This clonotype showed up just a few times. CDR3 in DNA: TGTGCCAGCTCACCACGGGGTCTGACCTCCTACAATGAGCAGTTCTTC. It yields the protein CASSPRGLTSYNEQFF. The V gene is TRBV18, the J gene TRBJ2-1; D gene uncertain. This CDR3 has 16 residues. The germline gives CDR1 KGHSH, CDR2 LQKENI. Trimming took 1 base from V and 0 from J, leaving 10 bases between them.

This chain joins TRBV10-3 and TRBJ1-2; TRBD1 agrees at 8 bases. The CDR3 contains 16 residues. The germline gives CDR1 ENHRY, CDR2 SYGVKD. V was clipped by 6 bases and J by 2 bases; unmatched bases: 11. The CDR3 is CAIRQFDRGENYGYTF. The CDR3 nucleotides are TGTGCCATCAGGCAATTCGACAGGGGCGAAAACTATGGCTACACCTTC.

The V and J genes are TRBV4-1 and TRBJ2-7; 7 nucleotides align to TRBD1. The trim removed 1 base at V and 5 bases at J, leaving 8 bases unmatched. The germline gives CDR1 MGHRA, CDR2 YSYEKL. The CDR3 covers 15 residues. The CDR3 here is CASSQGRDSVHEQYF. The CDR3 DNA reads as TGCGCCAGCAGCCAAGGTCGGGACAGTGTCCACGAGCAGTACTTC.

In the case of this clonotype: A read error is possible here, since a much larger clone lies one base away. The chain recombines TRBV29-1 with TRBJ2-4; D is possibly TRBD2 (5 bases). Germline values: CDR1 SQVTM, CDR2 ANQGSEA. Between the trimmed V and J ends, which lost 0 bases and 9 bases, there was a span of 15 bases. This CDR3 has 14 residues. The CDR3 loop reads CSVEDYGEQIIQYF. CDR3 nucleotides: TGCAGCGTTGAAGATTATGGGGAGCAGATCATTCAGTACTTC. The variable domain in full, completed from reference TRBV29-1 and TRBJ2-4, reads SAVISQKPSRDICQRGTSLTIQCQVDSQVTMMFWYRQQPGQSLTLIATANQGSEATYESGFVIDKFPISRPNLTFSTLTVSNMSPEDSSIYLCSVEDYGEQIIQYFGAGTRLSVL.

The chain joins TRBV10-3 to TRBJ2-3; 10 nucleotides line up with TRBD1. CDR1 and CDR2 (germline): ENHRY, SYGVKD. The CDR3 loop spans 14 amino acids. The ends lost 2 bases at V and 7 bases at J; junction bases unmatched: 3. CDR3 sequence: CAISEETGGYTQYF. The CDR3 nucleotides are TGTGCCATCAGTGAGGAGACAGGGGGCTATACGCAGTATTTT.

This clonotype was detected many times. This chain connects TRBV12-3 or TRBV12-4 to TRBJ2-3; 7 bases line up with TRBD2. The V and J ends lost 8 bases and 5 bases, in that order; junction bases with no gene match: 10. The CDR3 spans 14 residues. The CDR3 region has the DNA TGTGCCAGCTCCTGGGCGGGAGCCATAGATACGCAGTATTTT. Translation: CASSWAGAIDTQYF.

This clonotype was counted a few times. At one end the junction does not follow the germline gene, possibly because of a read error. The rearrangement joins TRBV27 to TRBJ2-7; D is unclear. There are 14 residues in the CDR3. CDR1 and CDR2 from the germline V gene are MNHEY and SMNVEV (reference sequence). CDR3 residues: CASSLSGLIREQYF. CDR3 nucleotides: TGTGCCAGCAGCTTATCGGGCCTTATACGGGAGCAGTACTTC.

V usage is TRBV6-1 and J usage is TRBJ1-2; tentative D call: TRBD1 (6 bases). Germline V gene lookup returns CDR1 MNHNS and CDR2 SASEGT. This CDR3 has 17 amino acids. V was shortened by 6 bases and J by 4 bases, with 24 bases between the two germline ends. CDR3 in DNA: TGTGCCAGCAGCCCACTGGACCTCTCGGGGGCGGGCTATGGCTACACCTTC. This gives the protein CASSPLDLSGAGYGYTF.

The chain has TRBV3-1 and TRBJ2-7; TRBD2 aligns across 8 bases. CDR1 and CDR2 from the germline V gene are LGHDT and YNNKEL (reference sequence). The CDR3 has 17 residues. Losses at the gene ends were 0 bases for V and 0 bases for J; bases not matched to a gene: 7. CDR3 amino acids: CASSQEERGTLSYEQYF. For the CDR3, the DNA is TGTGCCAGCAGCCAAGAAGAGCGGGGGACCCTCTCCTACGAGCAGTACTTC.

The chain employs TRBV11-2 and TRBJ2-1, with 8 bases lining up with TRBD2. The length of the CDR3 is 14 residues. CDR1 is SGHAT, CDR2 FQNNGV, per germline. The junction had 5 bases not matched to a gene; V was cut back by 8 bases and J by 2 bases. The chain's CDR3 is CASWTGGPYNEQFF. The CDR3 DNA follows: TGTGCCAGCTGGACGGGGGGGCCCTACAATGAGCAGTTCTTC.

This clonotype was picked up a small number of times. The V and J genes are TRBV7-9 and TRBJ2-7; possible D gene TRBD1, 5 bases. V lost 6 bases and J lost 6, with 15 bases in between. CDR1 SEHNR and CDR2 FQNEAQ come from the germline V gene (reference sequence). This CDR3 spans 13 amino acids. CDR3 in amino acids: CASSQPAGSEQYF. CDR3 nucleotide sequence: TGTGCCAGCAGTCAACCGGCAGGGTCCGAGCAGTACTTC.

The chain is built from TRBV9 and TRBJ2-3; D is possibly TRBD1 (5 bases). The length of the CDR3 is 15 residues. CDR1 and CDR2 (germline): SGDLS, YYNGEE. The V and J ends lost 2 bases and 3 bases respectively, with 13 bases between them. In DNA, the CDR3 is TGTGCCAGCAGCGTTGGGGCGCCCCATACAGATACGCAGTATTTT. It yields the protein CASSVGAPHTDTQYF. The entire variable domain, with the rest obtained from reference TRBV9 and TRBJ2-3, is as follows: DSGVTQTPKHLITATGQRVTLRCSPRSGDLSVYWYQQSLDQGLQFLIQYYNGEERAKGNILERFSAQQFPDLHSELNLSSLELGDSALYFCASSVGAPHTDTQYFGPGTRLTVL.

The rearrangement links TRBV6-5 to TRBJ2-2, with 7 bases aligning to TRBD1. Germline CDR1 is MNHEY and CDR2 is SVGAGI. The junction had 8 bases not matched to a gene; V was cut back by 0 bases and J by 4 bases. The CDR3 length is 17 residues. CDR3 bases: TGTGCCAGCAGTTACTCGAGGGACAGACTATTCACCGGGGAGCTGTTTTTT. Encoded protein: CASSYSRDRLFTGELFF.

This clonotype was counted a few times. V gene TRBV18 combines with J gene TRBJ2-7; D unresolved. V shed 2 bases and J shed 1 base, with 9 bases lying between them. Germline CDR1 is KGHSH and CDR2 is LQKENI. The CDR3 length is 14 residues. The chain's CDR3 is CASSPMAASYEQYF. CDR3 in DNA: TGTGCCAGCTCACCAATGGCGGCGTCCTACGAGCAGTACTTC.

This clonotype occurred a few times. The chain combines TRBV7-9 with TRBJ2-5; weak D call: TRBD1 (5 bases). Trimming left V 0 bases short and J 5 bases short, with 7 bases between. The CDR3 has 13 amino acids. Germline V gives CDR1 SEHNR, CDR2 FQNEAQ (reference sequence). The CDR3 loop reads CASSLAPGETQYF. CDR3 sequence (DNA): TGTGCCAGCAGCTTAGCGCCAGGGGAGACCCAGTACTTC.

The V gene is TRBV7-9, the J gene TRBJ2-3; tentatively, D is TRBD1 (6 bases). Germline V gene data show CDR1 as SEHNR and CDR2 as FQNEAQ (reference sequence). The CDR3 has 11 amino acids. In nucleotides, the CDR3 is TGTGCGGCAGGGACACTGGAAACGCAGTATTTT. This sequence encodes CAAGTLETQYF.

The chain recombines TRBV2 with TRBJ2-5; D is uncertain. There are 13 residues in the CDR3. The V end lost 7 bases, the J end lost 1 base, and 10 bases lay between the germline ends. CDR1 and CDR2 from the germline V gene are SNHLY and FYNNEI. The CDR3: CASKPRFQETQYF. The CDR3, as DNA: TGTGCCAGCAAACCCCGCTTCCAAGAGACCCAGTACTTC.

This clonotype was observed a handful of times. The genes are TRBV7-9 and TRBJ2-7, with D perhaps TRBD1 or TRBD2 (6 bases each). The CDR3 contains 16 residues. Deletions cut 5 bases from V and 3 bases from J, with 20 bases between. Germline V CDR1 and CDR2: SEHNR, FQNEAQ (reference sequence). The CDR3 region has the DNA TGTGCCAGCAGCCCTCCCGAGGGGGGACCCCGCTACGAGCAGTACTTC. Translating gives CASSPPEGGPRYEQYF.

This chain links TRBV19 with TRBJ2-1, with TRBD2 matching over 11 bases. With 10 bases clipped from V and 3 bases from J, the junction kept 11 bases outside the gene matches. The CDR3 is 16 residues long. CDR1 LNHDA and CDR2 SQIVND come from the germline V gene (reference sequence). CDR3 residues: CATESTTSGDYNEQFF. The CDR3 DNA reads TGTGCCACCGAGAGTACGACTAGCGGGGACTACAATGAGCAGTTCTTC.

This clonotype has only a few counts. The chain has TRBV5-6 and TRBJ2-2, with TRBD1 matching 7 bases. Germline CDR1 SGHDT, CDR2 YYEEEE. V lost 2 bases to trimming and J lost 4 bases; unmatched junction nucleotides: 5. The CDR3 is 15 amino acids. The CDR3 region is CASSFGTVPTGELFF. The DNA for the CDR3 is TGTGCCAGCAGCTTCGGGACAGTCCCCACCGGGGAGCTGTTTTTT.

This clonotype was observed a handful of times. The CDR3 DNA is TGCAGCGTTGCTTCAGGAGCAGGGGGTGAGCAGTTCTTC. It translates to CSVASGAGGEQFF. V gene TRBV29-1 combines with J gene TRBJ2-1; 7 bases line up with TRBD1. The CDR3 extends over 13 amino acids. Germline lookup yields CDR1 SQVTM and CDR2 ANQGSEA. J gave up 9 bases and V 4 bases, and 9 bases lay outside the gene matches.

This sequence joins TRBV7-9 and TRBJ2-7; D ambiguous. The CDR3 spans 15 residues. With 3 bases removed from V and 2 bases from J, the gap between germline ends came to 14 bases. Germline loops: CDR1 SEHNR, CDR2 FQNEAQ (reference sequence). DNA for the CDR3: TGTGCCAGCAGCTTGAGTCGTCTAGTAACCTACGAGCAGTACTTC. Its protein product is CASSLSRLVTYEQYF. Together with reference TRBV7-9 and TRBJ2-7, the CDR3 gives the full variable domain: DTGVSQNPRHKITKRGQNVTFRCDPISEHNRLYWYRQTLGQGPEFLTYFQNEAQLEKSRLLSDRFSAERPKGSFSTLEIQRTEQGDSAMYLCASSLSRLVTYEQYFGPGTRLTVT.